These T cell receptor beta chains were read from a single sample in a study of blood T cell repertoires in COVID-19. Produced via immunoSEQ multiplex PCR; TCRdb's table is partial and in-frame only. The sample holds under 200,000 clones, roughly 88% seen once. Specimen: PBMCs or T cells enriched from blood (not recorded which). The receptors here all came from a middle-aged man with acute COVID-19. Both conserved end residues are part of each CDR3. The order of the fields is clone size, D gene, V gene, J gene, CDR3 protein, CDR3 DNA. A D gene is named only where the DNA matches it firmly. Clone size is given for some rows only: seen once, a few or many times, or a class if the clone is expanded.

>.|TRBD2|TRBV4-3|TRBJ2-7
CASSPGLAEYEQYF
TGCGCCAGCAGCCCAGGACTAGCGGAATACGAGCAGTACTTC
>.|.|TRBV9|TRBJ1-3
CASTFSPSGNTIYF
TGTGCCAGCACTTTTAGTCCCTCTGGAAACACCATATATTTT
>.|.|TRBV5-1|TRBJ1-2
CASSFAGDYGYTF
TGCGCCAGCAGCTTTGCGGGGGACTATGGCTACACCTTC
>.|.|TRBV11-2|TRBJ2-7
CASSLAGSAYEQYF
TGTGCCAGCAGCTTAGCCGGGAGCGCCTACGAGCAGTACTTC
>.|.|TRBV12-3/TRBV12-4|TRBJ1-5
CASRRREFQPQHF
TGTGCCAGCAGACGAAGGGAGTTTCAGCCCCAGCATTTT
>.|.|TRBV5-8|TRBJ1-6
CASSFELPLHF
TGTGCCAGCAGCTTTGAGTTACCCCTCCACTTT
>.|.|TRBV4-1|TRBJ2-5
CASSPTGSAKETQYF
TGCGCCAGCAGCCCCACGGGGTCGGCTAAAGAGACCCAGTACTTC
>.|TRBD2|TRBV10-3|TRBJ2-7
CAISESGGRIYEQYF
TGTGCCATCAGTGAGTCCGGCGGGAGGATCTACGAGCAGTACTTC
>.|.|TRBV27|TRBJ1-1
CASSPSVRGAEAFF
TGTGCCAGCAGCCCCTCGGTGCGGGGGGCTGAAGCTTTCTTT
>.|.|TRBV6-5|TRBJ2-1
CASRGWGDYNEQFF
TGTGCCAGCAGGGGGTGGGGGGACTACAATGAGCAGTTCTTC
>.|.|TRBV11-1|TRBJ2-5
CASSLDWSSAQYF
TGTGCCAGCAGCTTAGACTGGTCGTCGGCCCAGTACTTC
>.|TRBD1|TRBV24-1|TRBJ2-2
CATSDRTGETGELFF
TGTGCCACCAGTGACAGGACAGGGGAAACCGGGGAGCTGTTTTTT
>few|TRBD1|TRBV5-6|TRBJ1-5
CASSSGQEANQPQHF
TGTGCCAGCAGCTCGGGACAGGAGGCGAATCAGCCCCAGCATTTT
>.|.|TRBV7-9|TRBJ2-1
CASSFRLVDLREQFF
TGTGCCAGCAGCTTCCGGCTAGTCGATTTGCGTGAGCAGTTCTTC
>.|TRBD2|TRBV4-3|TRBJ2-5
CASSPGLARETQYF
TGCGCCAGCAGCCCGGGACTAGCGCGAGAGACCCAGTACTTC
>.|TRBD2|TRBV5-6|TRBJ2-2
CASSSGLAVGELFF
TGTGCCAGCAGCTCCGGTCTAGCGGTCGGGGAGCTGTTTTTT
>.|.|TRBV4-3|TRBJ1-1
CASSRGGNTEAFF
TGCGCCAGCAGCCGAGGGGGGAACACTGAAGCTTTCTTT
>.|.|TRBV28|TRBJ2-1
CASSTYLEQFF
TGTGCCAGCAGTACCTACTTGGAGCAGTTCTTC
>once|.|TRBV6-5|TRBJ1-1
CASSTRENTEAFF
TGTGCCAGCAGTACCCGAGAGAACACTGAAGCTTTCTTT
>.|.|TRBV6-1|TRBJ1-3
CASSEGAPSDGTIYF
TGTGCCAGCAGTGAAGGGGCCCCTTCGGATGGCACCATATATTTT
>.|TRBD2|TRBV6-5|TRBJ2-1
CASSYHGTSGSNEQFF
TGTGCCAGCAGTTACCACGGGACTAGCGGGAGCAATGAGCAGTTCTTC
>.|.|TRBV6-5|TRBJ2-3
CASTASGGTDTQYF
TGTGCCAGCACAGCATCGGGGGGCACAGATACGCAGTATTTT
>.|.|TRBV5-5|TRBJ1-1
CASSGRGSREAFF
TGTGCCAGCAGCGGCAGGGGTTCTCGGGAAGCTTTCTTT
>.|.|TRBV19|TRBJ1-1
CASSNGGAAEAFF
TGTGCCAGTAGTAACGGGGGGGCTGCTGAAGCTTTCTTT
>.|.|TRBV4-3|TRBJ2-7
CASSQDPREKQYF
TGCGCCAGCAGCCAAGACCCGCGGGAAAAGCAGTACTTC
>.|.|TRBV6-1|TRBJ2-7
CASSEGGDRIYEQYF
TGTGCCAGCAGTGAGGGGGGGGACAGGATCTACGAGCAGTACTTC
>once|.|TRBV30|TRBJ1-4
CAWRPGSEKLFF
TGTGCCTGGAGGCCGGGTTCGGAAAAACTGTTTTTT
>.|TRBD1|TRBV11-3|TRBJ1-3
CASSPDDRGAGNTIYF
TGTGCCAGCAGCCCTGACGACAGGGGTGCCGGAAACACCATATATTTT
>.|.|TRBV6-2/TRBV6-3|TRBJ1-1
CASSYSTTDEAFF
TGTGCCAGCAGTTACTCGACTACAGATGAAGCTTTCTTT
>.|TRBD1|TRBV15|TRBJ2-7
CATSRDRGAYEQYF
TGTGCCACCAGCAGGGACAGGGGAGCCTACGAGCAGTACTTC
>.|.|TRBV19|TRBJ2-2
CATTLVPNTGELFF
TGTGCCACTACACTAGTTCCCAACACCGGGGAGCTGTTTTTT
>.|.|TRBV7-3|TRBJ2-2
CASSLDKTGELFF
TGTGCCAGCAGCTTGGACAAGACCGGGGAGCTGTTTTTT
>.|TRBD1|TRBV9|TRBJ2-2
CASSPTGGALPGELFF
TGTGCCAGCAGCCCCACAGGGGGCGCATTACCCGGGGAGCTGTTTTTT
>.|.|TRBV6-2/TRBV6-3|TRBJ2-7
CASSYSQHSGGGEQYF
TGTGCCAGCAGTTACTCGCAACACTCGGGGGGCGGCGAGCAGTACTTC
>once|TRBD2|TRBV2|TRBJ2-5
CASLGREAQETQYF
TGTGCCAGCTTGGGTCGGGAGGCCCAAGAGACCCAGTACTTC
>.|.|TRBV5-1|TRBJ2-5
CASITTLLGSEGETQYF
TGCGCCAGCATCACAACCCTCTTGGGGAGTGAAGGAGAGACCCAGTACTTC
>.|TRBD2|TRBV12-3/TRBV12-4|TRBJ2-7
CATYRTRRYEQYF
TGTGCCACCTACCGGACTAGGCGCTACGAGCAGTACTTC
>once|.|TRBV20-1|TRBJ2-5
CSASVIVVEETQYF
TGCAGTGCTAGTGTTATCGTGGTTGAGGAGACCCAGTACTTC
>.|.|TRBV4-2|TRBJ1-4
CASSQGASNEKLFF
TGTGCCAGCAGCCAAGGGGCTTCTAATGAAAAACTGTTTTTT
>.|.|TRBV3-1/TRBV3-2|TRBJ2-2
CASSQIPWSTGELFF
TGTGCCAGCAGCCAGATCCCGTGGAGCACCGGGGAGCTGTTTTTT